This T cell receptor (beta chain) was recorded in a study of shared clonotypes between healthy human individuals. For every subset, genomic DNA was evenly distributed across several immunoSEQ plates. Only in-frame clones appear in the TCRdb table, and some are missing; sequencing was by immunoSEQ multiplex PCR. The data hold about 960,000 clones, with about three quarters observed a single time. About this clone itself: A much bigger clone sits one base away, suggesting this may be a read error. Other DNA sequences within the sample encode an identical CDR3.

Trimming removed 3 bases from V and 3 bases from J; junction bases left unmatched: 1. The CDR3 is 14 residues long. CDR1 and CDR2 from the germline V gene are SGHTA and FQGNSA. Sequenced material: memory CD4+ T cells sorted from blood. Subset noted: CD45RA-negative fraction. The clonotype was recovered from a man between 18 and 29 years old in good health. The V and J genes are TRBV7-2 and TRBJ2-7; TRBD2 aligns across 11 bases. CDR3 protein: CASSFTSGSYEQYF. In nucleotides, the CDR3 is TGTGCCAGCAGCTTTACTAGCGGGAGCTACGAGCAGTACTTC.